This T cell receptor beta chain was sequenced in a study of cytomegalovirus exposure and HLA in healthy donors. Donors were ostensibly healthy at sampling, although undocumented immune exposures were probable. The PCR employed 60 Vbeta primers together with 13 Jbeta primers. Sequencing used immunoSEQ multiplex PCR; TCRdb keeps in-frame clones, though not all of them. This table has some 110,000 clones, approximately 75% appearing once. With 5 bases removed from V and 5 bases from J, the gap between germline ends came to 13 bases. In germline, CDR1 is MNHNS, CDR2 SASEGT. The CDR3 is 15 residues long. This chain uses TRBV6-1 with TRBJ1-6; the D is unclear. The TCR comes from a man between 45 and 60 years old in good health and CMV-seropositive. Material: PBMCs. The CDR3 loop reads CASSFISGHNSPLHF. In DNA form, the CDR3 reads TGTGCCAGCAGTTTTATTTCGGGTCATAATTCACCCCTCCACTTT.